Listed here are 25 T cell receptor beta chains from one sample, sequenced in a study of blood T cell repertoires in COVID-19. Clones were read by immunoSEQ multiplex PCR, and TCRdb kept only the in-frame ones, dropping some. This table has over 150,000 clones, roughly 87% appearing once. The sample comprised peripheral blood. These receptors were taken from a woman aged 70-85 years with COVID-19, enrolled during active disease.

The chain combines TRBV11-2 with TRBJ2-1; weak D call: TRBD2 (5 bases). The CDR3 sequence is 15 residues long. Trimming cost V 3 bases and J 2 bases, with 11 bases left between them. Germline values: CDR1 SGHAT, CDR2 FQNNGV. The CDR3 DNA follows: TGTGCCAGCAGCTTGAGGAGGACCGCCTACAATGAGCAGTTCTTC. It yields the protein CASSLRRTAYNEQFF.

J is TRBJ2-2 and V is TRBV18, with 7 bases aligning to TRBD1. Per germline, CDR1 KGHSH and CDR2 LQKENI. J was trimmed by 0 bases and V by 5 bases; bases with no gene match: 3. The CDR3 is made up of 15 amino acids. CDR3 loop: CASSAGTANTGELFF. As DNA, the CDR3 is TGTGCCAGCTCAGCCGGGACAGCGAACACCGGGGAGCTGTTTTTT.

The CDR3 DNA follows: TGTGCCAGCGGGGGGGCCTACGAGCAGTACTTC. Amino acids: CASGGAYEQYF. The V call is TRBV3-1 (or the pseudogene TRBV3-2), the J call TRBJ2-7; 7 nucleotides align to TRBD2. J was trimmed by 2 bases and V by 8 bases; bases with no gene match: 0. CDR1 is LGHDT and CDR2 is YNNKEL in the germline V gene (reference sequence). The CDR3 extends over 11 amino acids.

This sequence joins TRBV27 and TRBJ2-1, with 9 bases aligning to TRBD1. The CDR3 extends over 15 amino acids. CDR1 is MNHEY, CDR2 SMNVEV, per germline (reference sequence). V gave up 8 bases and J gave up 5 bases; unmatched junction bases: 10. CDR3 amino acids: CASRSQGAGNNEQFF. DNA for the CDR3: TGTGCCAGCCGATCACAGGGGGCCGGGAACAATGAGCAGTTCTTC.

This chain uses TRBV7-3 with TRBJ2-4; the match to TRBD1 covers 7 bases. Germline lookup yields CDR1 SGHTA and CDR2 FQGTGA. The CDR3 spans 15 residues. V shed 2 bases and J 1 base; nucleotides not matched to a gene: 2. CDR3 protein: CASSLLGGAKNIQYF. DNA for the CDR3: TGTGCCAGCAGCTTATTAGGGGGCGCCAAAAACATTCAGTACTTC.

The V and J genes are TRBV19 and TRBJ2-7; 11 bases are shared with TRBD2. Unmatched junction bases numbered 8, after V lost 7 bases and J lost 6 bases. In germline, CDR1 is LNHDA, CDR2 SQIVND (reference sequence). The CDR3 is 14 amino acids. The CDR3 reads CASTHLGLAAEQYF. The CDR3, as DNA: TGTGCCAGTACCCACTTGGGACTAGCGGCCGAGCAGTACTTC.

The rearrangement uses TRBV5-4 and TRBJ2-2; 9 bases map to TRBD2. With V trimmed by 3 bases and J by 1 base, 10 bases remained unmatched. The CDR3 runs to 18 residues. Germline loops: CDR1 SGHNT, CDR2 YYREEE (reference sequence). The CDR3 region has the DNA TGTGCCAGCAGCTCTCCCGGGACTAGCAGCCGGAACACCGGGGAGCTGTTTTTT. This translates into CASSSPGTSSRNTGELFF.

This chain connects TRBV24-1 to TRBJ1-2; TRBD1 aligns across 8 bases. Germline V gives CDR1 KGHDR, CDR2 SFDVKD. The length of the CDR3 is 13 residues. V lost 2 bases, J lost 9 bases, and 4 bases stayed unmatched. DNA for the CDR3: TGTGCCACCAGTGATTGGACAGGGATGAGCTACACCTTC. As protein: CATSDWTGMSYTF.

The table lists this clone with many counts. The CDR3 loop reads CASRDLRAGVETQYF. The DNA of the CDR3 is TGCGCCAGCCGAGATCTTAGGGCGGGAGTTGAGACCCAGTACTTC. This sequence joins TRBV5-1 and TRBJ2-5; 7 nucleotides line up with TRBD2. Germline V gene data show CDR1 as SGHRS and CDR2 as YFSETQ. The CDR3 runs 15 residues. J lost 5 bases, V lost 7 bases, and 14 bases had no gene match. Looking up the rest from reference TRBV5-1 and TRBJ2-5 gives the full variable domain: KAGVTQTPRYLIKTRGQQVTLSCSPISGHRSVSWYQQTPGQGLQFLFEYFSETQRNKGNFPGRFSGRQFSNSRSEMNVSTLELGDSALYLCASRDLRAGVETQYFGPGTRLLVL.

The chain combines TRBV9 with TRBJ2-7; TRBD1 matches at 7 bases. V trimming: 3 bases; J trimming: 6 bases; junction bases outside the gene matches: 3. Germline V gene data show CDR1 as SGDLS and CDR2 as YYNGEE. This CDR3 contains 12 residues. The CDR3 loop is CASSDYRGEQYF. Here the CDR3 DNA reads TGTGCCAGCAGCGATTACAGGGGCGAGCAGTACTTC.

The chain carries TRBV7-3 and TRBJ1-1; D is perhaps TRBD1 (6 bases). CDR3 length equals 14 residues. Germline V lookup: CDR1 SGHTA, CDR2 FQGTGA. The V and J ends lost 4 bases and 1 base respectively, with 10 bases between them. CDR3 bases: TGTGCCAGCAGCTCGGGACAACCGAACACTGAAGCTTTCTTT. It codes for CASSSGQPNTEAFF. The whole variable domain, filled in from reference TRBV7-3 and TRBJ1-1, reads GAGVSQTPSNKVTEKGKYVELRCDPISGHTALYWYRQSLGQGPEFLIYFQGTGAADDSGLPNDRFFAVRPEGSVSTLKIQRTERGDSAVYLCASSSGQPNTEAFFGQGTRLTVV.

The CDR3 region is CASSRPGNYEQYF. The CDR3 region has the DNA TGTGCCAGCAGCCGTCCGGGGAACTACGAGCAGTACTTC. The gene calls are TRBV28 and TRBJ2-7, with a weak D call TRBD2 (5 bases). There are 13 residues in the CDR3. The V end lost 6 bases, the J end lost 3 bases, and 12 bases lay between the germline ends. Germline V gives CDR1 MDHEN, CDR2 SYDVKM.

The chain carries TRBV29-1 and TRBJ2-7, with TRBD1 matching 9 bases. This CDR3 contains 13 residues. From germline, CDR1 is SQVTM and CDR2 ANQGSEA. With V trimmed by 8 bases and J by 5 bases, 10 bases remained unmatched. The CDR3: CSTKQGAGDEQYF. The DNA of the CDR3 is TGCAGCACCAAACAGGGGGCAGGTGACGAGCAGTACTTC.

The J gene is TRBJ1-2, the V gene TRBV21-1. TRBV21-1 is noted as a pseudogene. The CDR3 is 16 amino acids. The CDR3 DNA sequence: TGTGCCAGCAGCGCAAATATAGGTGGGGGGATCTATGGCTACACCTTC. Its protein product is CASSANIGGGIYGYTF.

The rearrangement links TRBV14 to TRBJ2-7; the match to TRBD2 covers 9 bases. V shed 0 bases and J 3 bases; nucleotides not matched to a gene: 3. CDR3 length: 15 amino acids. Germline CDR1 reads SGHDN; CDR2 reads FVKESK. This chain's CDR3 is CASSQDISGSYEQYF. The CDR3 DNA sequence: TGTGCCAGCAGCCAAGATATTAGCGGGAGCTACGAGCAGTACTTC.

This clone has ten or more counts. This rearrangement joins TRBV6-6 to TRBJ1-6; TRBD1 agrees at 8 bases. Losses at the gene ends were 4 bases for V and 9 bases for J; bases not matched to a gene: 11. The CDR3 covers 16 residues. Germline V gene data show CDR1 as MNHNY and CDR2 as SVGAGI (reference sequence). Here the CDR3 DNA reads TGTGCCAGCAGTTCCCAGGACAGGGTTCAAGGTTCACCCCTCCACTTT. Translated, it gives CASSSQDRVQGSPLHF.

The V gene is TRBV7-2, the J gene TRBJ2-2; 7 bases line up with TRBD1. V trimming: 6 bases; J trimming: 3 bases; junction bases outside the gene matches: 13. The CDR3 has 17 residues. The germline V gene encodes CDR1 SGHTA and CDR2 FQGNSA. Written as DNA, the CDR3 is TGTGCCAGCAGTCGATCGACGGGACAGACCTACACCGGGGAGCTGTTTTTT. Protein sequence: CASSRSTGQTYTGELFF.

The V gene is TRBV15, the J gene TRBJ2-1; TRBD2 agrees at 9 bases. The length of the CDR3 is 15 residues. Germline assignment: CDR1 LNHNV and CDR2 YYDKDF (reference sequence). The ends lost 0 bases at V and 3 bases at J; junction bases unmatched: 0. The CDR3 DNA follows: TGTGCCACCAGCAGAGATAGCGGGAGCTACAATGAGCAGTTCTTC. It yields the protein CATSRDSGSYNEQFF.

This chain uses TRBV4-1 with TRBJ2-3; 10 nucleotides line up with TRBD2. Trimming removed 6 bases from V and 4 bases from J; junction bases left unmatched: 1. The CDR3 spans 13 residues. Germline values: CDR1 MGHRA, CDR2 YSYEKL. This CDR3 reads CASSLAGADTQYF. The CDR3 DNA reads TGCGCCAGCAGTCTAGCGGGAGCAGATACGCAGTATTTT.

V is TRBV9 and J is TRBJ2-1; D not resolved. CDR1 is SGDLS and CDR2 is YYNGEE in the germline V gene. V lost 4 bases, J lost 4 bases, and 9 bases lay in between. The length of the CDR3 is 13 residues. The CDR3, as DNA: TGTGCCAGCAGCCCTACTCCTTACAATGAGCAGTTCTTC. Translation: CASSPTPYNEQFF.

The rearrangement joins TRBV6-6 to TRBJ1-2; TRBD1 might be the D (5 bases). In germline, CDR1 is MNHNY, CDR2 SVGAGI (reference sequence). V was pared by 7 bases and J by 7 bases, with 19 bases between. This CDR3 comprises 14 residues. The CDR3 here is CASIPVGAVGGYTF. The CDR3, as DNA: TGTGCCAGCATCCCCGTAGGGGCAGTCGGTGGCTACACCTTC.

This clone occurred once. CDR3 DNA sequence: TGCGCCAGCAGCCCCTACAGGGGGCCTAATGAAAAACTGTTTTTT. It encodes CASSPYRGPNEKLFF. This chain connects TRBV5-1 to TRBJ1-4; 9 bases agree with TRBD1. Germline V gene data show CDR1 as SGHRS and CDR2 as YFSETQ. This CDR3 is built from 15 residues. The J segment lost 3 bases and the V segment lost 4 bases, leaving 4 bases of the junction unmatched.

The CDR3 here is CATSDLQAGGNEQFF. For the CDR3, the DNA is TGTGCCACCAGTGATTTGCAAGCAGGTGGCAATGAGCAGTTCTTC. The V and J genes are TRBV24-1 and TRBJ2-1; the D is unclear. V was shortened by 0 bases and J by 6 bases, with 11 bases between the two germline ends. CDR1 and CDR2 (germline): KGHDR, SFDVKD. The length of the CDR3 is 15 residues.

V is TRBV21-1 and J is TRBJ2-2; no DNA check was done on the table's D call, TRBD1. TRBV21-1 is designated a pseudogene. This CDR3 region has 17 residues. The CDR3 DNA reads TGTGCCAGCAGCAAAATTACCAGGGGGGAGCCCACCGGGGAGCTGTTTTTT. Translation: CASSKITRGEPTGELFF.

CDR3 sequence: CASSLLQGTSLWAYNEQFF. For the CDR3, the DNA is TGTGCCAGCAGTTTGCTACAGGGGACTAGCCTGTGGGCCTACAATGAGCAGTTCTTC. The rearrangement uses TRBV27 and TRBJ2-1; 9 bases line up with TRBD2. Trimming took 3 bases from V and 2 from J; bases not matched to a gene: 14. There are 19 residues in the CDR3. Germline assignment: CDR1 MNHEY and CDR2 SMNVEV (reference sequence).